What follows are 18 T cell receptor beta chains derived from one specimen sequenced in a study of blood T cell repertoires in COVID-19. Data came from immunoSEQ multiplex PCR; TCRdb stores just in-frame clones and leaves some out. The data show 15,000 to 20,000 clones, with 93% seen just once and 5% to 7% held by the top ten. Sequenced input: peripheral blood. These receptors were obtained from a human donor in a cohort sampled during active COVID-19.

The chain joins TRBV11-2 to TRBJ1-2; a weak D match, TRBD1 (5 bases). Germline-derived CDR1 and CDR2 are SGHAT and FQNNGV. The CDR3 consists of 16 residues. The V and J ends lost 4 bases and 4 bases respectively, with 19 bases between them. The CDR3 reads CASSSYRGSTAYGYTF. The CDR3 nucleotides read TGTGCCAGCAGCTCATATAGGGGTAGTACCGCCTATGGCTACACCTTC.

This clone has only one observation. This sequence joins TRBV5-1 and TRBJ2-2; tentative D call: TRBD1 (5 bases). V shed 1 base and J shed 1 base, with 11 bases lying between them. CDR3 length: 16 amino acids. Germline V gene lookup returns CDR1 SGHRS and CDR2 YFSETQ. The CDR3 sequence is CASSLRSQGNTGELFF. CDR3 nucleotide sequence: TGCGCCAGCAGCTTGCGGTCCCAGGGGAACACCGGGGAGCTGTTTTTT. Drawing the rest from reference TRBV5-1 and TRBJ2-2, the complete variable domain is KAGVTQTPRYLIKTRGQQVTLSCSPISGHRSVSWYQQTPGQGLQFLFEYFSETQRNKGNFPGRFSGRQFSNSRSEMNVSTLELGDSALYLCASSLRSQGNTGELFFGEGSRLTVL.

DNA for the CDR3: TGTGCCAGCAGCTGGGGGGGGAGCTCTGGGGCCAACGTCCTGACTTTC. Translating it yields CASSWGGSSGANVLTF. This rearrangement joins TRBV7-8 to TRBJ2-6, with TRBD2 matching over 7 bases. The J segment lost 0 bases and the V segment lost 4 bases, leaving 3 bases of the junction unmatched. CDR1 is SGHVS and CDR2 is FQNEAQ in the germline V gene. The CDR3 sequence is 16 residues long.

The chain uses TRBV4-2 and TRBJ2-2; 11 positions match TRBD2. This CDR3 has 18 residues. CDR1 and CDR2 (germline): LGHNA, YNFKEQ. The V and J ends lost 0 bases and 8 bases, in that order; junction bases with no gene match: 11. The CDR3 nucleotides read TGTGCCAGCAGCCAAGAGATACTAGCGGGAGCTTATAGGGGGGAGCTGTTTTTT. Translated: CASSQEILAGAYRGELFF.

The chain employs TRBV11-2 and TRBJ2-2; weak D call: TRBD1 (5 bases). Germline CDR1 and CDR2: SGHAT and FQNNGV. The CDR3 totals 15 residues. Trimming cost V 1 base and J 9 bases, with 15 bases left between them. CDR3 residues: CASSLGRLGLRELFF. CDR3 bases: TGTGCCAGCAGCTTAGGCCGACTGGGGCTGAGGGAGCTGTTTTTT. Together with reference TRBV11-2 and TRBJ2-2, the CDR3 gives the full variable domain: EAGVAQSPRYKIIEKRQSVAFWCNPISGHATLYWYQQILGQGPKLLIQFQNNGVVDDSQLPKDRFSAERLKGVDSTLKIQPAKLEDSAVYLCASSLGRLGLRELFFGEGSRLTVL.

CDR3 region: CASSLRQFDTQYF. The CDR3 coding sequence is TGTGCCAGCTCCCTTCGACAGTTCGATACGCAGTATTTT. This sequence joins TRBV18 and TRBJ2-3; weak D call: TRBD1 (5 bases). Trimming removed 6 bases at V and 6 bases at J, with 13 bases between. Germline V CDR1 and CDR2: KGHSH, LQKENI. This CDR3 has 13 residues. Looking up the rest from reference TRBV18 and TRBJ2-3 gives the full variable domain: NAGVMQNPRHLVRRRGQEARLRCSPMKGHSHVYWYRQLPEEGLKFMVYLQKENIIDESGMPKERFSAEFPKEGPSILRIQQVVRGDSAAYFCASSLRQFDTQYFGPGTRLTVL.

The chain combines TRBV4-2 with TRBJ2-1; 7 bases map to TRBD2. The germline V gene has CDR1 LGHNA and CDR2 YNFKEQ. The CDR3 contains 15 residues. Trimming at V came to 1 base and at J to 7 bases, leaving 7 bases not matched to a gene. This CDR3 reads CASSQGEGPGNEQFF. As DNA, the CDR3 is TGTGCCAGCAGCCAAGGGGAGGGCCCAGGGAATGAGCAGTTCTTC.

This chain joins TRBV19 and TRBJ1-6; perhaps TRBD1 as D (5 bases). The germline gives CDR1 LNHDA, CDR2 SQIVND (reference sequence). V lost 6 bases, J lost 0 bases, and 12 bases lay in between. This CDR3 is built from 16 residues. CDR3 sequence reads: CASSQGLSSYNSPLHF. As DNA, the CDR3 is TGTGCCAGTAGCCAGGGACTGAGCTCCTATAATTCACCCCTCCACTTT.

This sequence joins TRBV30 and TRBJ2-1; 13 bases line up with TRBD2. The junction had 10 bases not matched to a gene; V was cut back by 2 bases and J by 0 bases. This CDR3 region has 19 residues. CDR1 and CDR2 from the germline V gene are GTSNPN and SVGIG (reference sequence). CDR3 nucleotide sequence: TGTGCCTGGAGTACCGGGACTAGCGGGGCCCGAACCTCCTACAATGAGCAGTTCTTC. Protein product: CAWSTGTSGARTSYNEQFF.

The rearrangement joins TRBV7-9 to TRBJ2-7; D is possibly TRBD1 (6 bases). CDR1 SEHNR and CDR2 FQNEAQ come from the germline V gene (reference sequence). The CDR3 has 14 residues. V dropped 5 bases and J dropped 2 bases, with 13 bases sitting between them. The CDR3 spells CASSRDTRPYEQYF. DNA for the CDR3: TGTGCCAGCAGCCGGGACACCCGCCCCTACGAGCAGTACTTC.

The V and J genes are TRBV7-8 and TRBJ2-7, with 7 bases identical to TRBD2. This CDR3 has 16 residues. Germline V gene sequence: CDR1 SGHVS, CDR2 FQNEAQ. J gave up 0 bases and V 6 bases, and 11 bases lay outside the gene matches. The CDR3 protein is CASSPIRGGSSYEQYF. CDR3 nucleotides: TGTGCCAGCAGTCCTATCCGGGGCGGGAGCTCCTACGAGCAGTACTTC.

This chain joins TRBV5-1 and TRBJ2-3; no definite D call. The length of the CDR3 is 12 residues. CDR1 is SGHRS and CDR2 is YFSETQ in the germline V gene. V gave up 4 bases and J gave up 4 bases, with 7 bases separating them. CDR3 bases: TGCGCCAGCAGCAGTCCGGCAGATACGCAGTATTTT. Translation: CASSSPADTQYF.

V is TRBV10-3 and J is TRBJ2-3; TRBD1 matches 7 bases. The V gene end was trimmed by 7 bases and the J gene end by 2 bases; junction bases not matched to a gene: 9. Germline CDR1 is ENHRY and CDR2 is SYGVKD. The CDR3 spans 15 residues. The CDR3 loop reads CAIKGDRAFTDTQYF. CDR3 DNA: TGTGCCATCAAGGGAGACAGGGCTTTCACAGATACGCAGTATTTT.

The V and J genes are TRBV28 and TRBJ1-5, with 8 bases matching TRBD1. V shed 4 bases, J shed 6 bases, and the junction held 5 bases outside the gene matches. Germline values: CDR1 MDHEN, CDR2 SYDVKM. CDR3 size: 14 residues. The CDR3 DNA reads as TGTGCCAGCAGTTCTAGGACAGGGAGTCAGCCCCAGCATTTT. Translation gives CASSSRTGSQPQHF.

The V gene is TRBV12-3 or TRBV12-4, the J gene TRBJ2-7; tentative D call: TRBD2 (5 bases). V was trimmed by 2 bases and J by 6 bases, leaving 8 bases between them. The CDR3 has 12 amino acids. The CDR3 loop is CASSLRGSEQYF. In nucleotides, the CDR3 is TGTGCCAGCAGTTTACGGGGTAGCGAGCAGTACTTC.

The J gene is TRBJ1-1, the V gene TRBV19; TRBD1 matches at 10 bases. Trimming removed 7 bases from V and 4 bases from J; junction bases left unmatched: 6. Germline V gene data show CDR1 as LNHDA and CDR2 as SQIVND (reference sequence). CDR3 length equals 14 residues. The CDR3 loop reads CASKGQGRITEAFF. The CDR3 DNA follows: TGTGCCAGTAAGGGACAGGGGCGAATCACTGAAGCTTTCTTT.

J is TRBJ2-2 and V is TRBV11-2, with D possibly TRBD2 on 5 matching bases. V shed 2 bases and J shed 7 bases, with 11 bases lying between them. From germline, CDR1 is SGHAT and CDR2 FQNNGV. The CDR3 has 14 amino acids. The CDR3 region has the DNA TGTGCCAGCAGCTTATACGAGGGTAGCGGGGAGCTGTTTTTT. It encodes CASSLYEGSGELFF.

The chain joins TRBV15 to TRBJ2-7, with 8 bases lining up with TRBD2. V lost 1 base to trimming and J lost 1 base; unmatched junction nucleotides: 15. Looked up from germline, CDR1 is LNHNV and CDR2 is YYDKDF (reference sequence). The CDR3 sequence is 19 residues long. CDR3 bases: TGTGCCACCAGCAGAGTTCCTTTAGCGGGACAATATTATTCCTACGAGCAGTACTTC. As protein: CATSRVPLAGQYYSYEQYF.